These 14 T cell receptor beta chains came from one sample sequenced in a study of blood T cell repertoires in COVID-19. The repertoire was sequenced with immunoSEQ multiplex PCR; TCRdb's copy has only in-frame clones and lacks some. The sample includes approximately 230,000 clones, around 89% of them seen just once. The sequenced material came from peripheral blood. The receptor set was obtained from a woman aged 30 to 39 with COVID-19, enrolled during active disease.

This clone was seen a handful of times. This chain uses TRBV2 with TRBJ1-2; unclear D gene. The CDR3 has 11 amino acids. The V gene's germline CDR1 is SNHLY and CDR2 FYNNEI. Trimming cost V 8 bases and J 1 base, with 5 bases left between them. CDR3 in amino acids: CASRSNYGYTF. The CDR3 DNA is TGTGCCAGCCGGAGTAACTATGGCTACACCTTC.

The rearrangement uses TRBV10-3 and TRBJ2-2; TRBD2 aligns across 8 bases. Trimming removed 8 bases from V and 1 base from J; junction bases left unmatched: 6. Germline values: CDR1 ENHRY, CDR2 SYGVKD. The CDR3 contains 15 residues. The CDR3 protein is CAIGMAGGNTGELFF. CDR3 in DNA: TGTGCCATCGGGATGGCGGGGGGGAACACCGGGGAGCTGTTTTTT.

The chain is built from TRBV9 and TRBJ2-5; D is possibly TRBD1 (6 bases). V was cut by 3 bases and J by 3 bases, with 15 bases left in between. The germline V gene encodes CDR1 SGDLS and CDR2 YYNGEE. The CDR3 is 15 residues long. The CDR3 nucleotides are TGTGCCAGCAGCGAACAGGGTCTGGATAAAGAGACCCAGTACTTC. Translation gives CASSEQGLDKETQYF.

The chain recombines TRBV19 with TRBJ2-1, with 9 bases matching TRBD2. The V gene end was trimmed by 1 base and the J gene end by 3 bases; junction bases not matched to a gene: 1. The CDR3 is 15 residues long. Looked up from germline, CDR1 is LNHDA and CDR2 is SQIVND (reference sequence). CDR3 coding DNA: TGTGCCAGTAGTATAGGACTAGCGGACTACAATGAGCAGTTCTTC. Its translation: CASSIGLADYNEQFF.

This chain connects TRBV19 to TRBJ2-1; 8 nucleotides align to TRBD2. Losses at the gene ends were 6 bases for V and 0 bases for J; bases not matched to a gene: 10. This CDR3 is 17 amino acids long. Germline CDR1 LNHDA, CDR2 SQIVND (reference sequence). The CDR3 DNA sequence: TGTGCCAGTAGCGGATTGGAGCGGGAGATCTCCTACAATGAGCAGTTCTTC. Amino acids: CASSGLEREISYNEQFF. Variable domain in full (rest from reference TRBV19 and TRBJ2-1): DGGITQSPKYLFRKEGQNVTLSCEQNLNHDAMYWYRQDPGQGLRLIYYSQIVNDFQKGDIAEGYSVSREKKESFPLTVTSAQKNPTAFYLCASSGLEREISYNEQFFGPGTRLTVL.

The chain employs TRBV2 and TRBJ1-5; tentative D call: TRBD1 (5 bases). The germline V and J ends were trimmed by 3 bases and 0 bases, with 18 bases remaining between them. The CDR3 runs to 18 residues. Germline CDR1 is SNHLY and CDR2 is FYNNEI. This CDR3 is CASSEKIGAPYSNQPQHF. CDR3 coding DNA: TGTGCCAGCAGTGAGAAAATAGGGGCCCCGTATAGCAATCAGCCCCAGCATTTT.

This clone turned up a few times. This chain links TRBV2 with TRBJ1-5; D perhaps matches TRBD1 (5 bases). CDR1 is SNHLY and CDR2 is FYNNEI in the germline V gene. The CDR3 loop spans 15 amino acids. Trimming cost V 4 bases and J 4 bases, with 14 bases left between them. The chain's CDR3 is CASSVSGLENQPQHF. CDR3 sequence (DNA): TGTGCCAGCAGTGTGTCAGGGTTGGAGAATCAGCCCCAGCATTTT.

The V call is TRBV27, the J call TRBJ2-2; no firm D call. The V end lost 5 bases, the J end lost 6 bases, and 7 bases lay between the germline ends. The CDR3 is 12 residues long. Germline V lookup: CDR1 MNHEY, CDR2 SMNVEV (reference sequence). CDR3 in DNA: TGTGCCAGCAGTGTACTTCCCGGGGAGCTGTTTTTT. Protein product: CASSVLPGELFF.

The rearrangement links TRBV19 to TRBJ2-1; 12 bases fit TRBD2. There are 16 residues in the CDR3. V was clipped by 4 bases and J by 4 bases; unmatched bases: 5. Germline CDR1 and CDR2: LNHDA and SQIVND (reference sequence). As DNA, the CDR3 is TGTGCCAGTAGTACGCTAGCGGGAGGGCCTTACAATGAGCAGTTCTTC. Its protein product is CASSTLAGGPYNEQFF. Full variable domain (remainder filled in from reference TRBV19 and TRBJ2-1): DGGITQSPKYLFRKEGQNVTLSCEQNLNHDAMYWYRQDPGQGLRLIYYSQIVNDFQKGDIAEGYSVSREKKESFPLTVTSAQKNPTAFYLCASSTLAGGPYNEQFFGPGTRLTVL.

The chain couples TRBV19 to TRBJ2-1; D is unclear. The CDR3 consists of 11 residues. CDR1 LNHDA and CDR2 SQIVND come from the germline V gene (reference sequence). The V end was cut by 5 bases, the J end by 9 bases, with 8 bases between. The CDR3 loop is CASSRYAEQFF. In DNA form, the CDR3 reads TGTGCCAGTAGTCGGTATGCTGAGCAGTTCTTC.

The rearrangement uses TRBV18 and TRBJ2-5, with D unresolved. CDR1 and CDR2 (germline): KGHSH, LQKENI. Trimming shortened V by 3 bases and J by 5 bases, and 4 bases separated the two germline ends. The CDR3 consists of 11 residues. In DNA form, the CDR3 reads TGTGCCAGCTCACCCCTGGAGACCCAGTACTTC. It encodes CASSPLETQYF. The full variable domain, its missing parts supplied by reference TRBV18 and TRBJ2-5, is NAGVMQNPRHLVRRRGQEARLRCSPMKGHSHVYWYRQLPEEGLKFMVYLQKENIIDESGMPKERFSAEFPKEGPSILRIQQVVRGDSAAYFCASSPLETQYFGPGTRLLVL.

This clone was seen only a few times. The chain has TRBV5-1 and TRBJ1-2; 7 positions match TRBD1. CDR1 is SGHRS, CDR2 YFSETQ, per germline. There are 14 residues in the CDR3. With V trimmed by 4 bases and J by 0 bases, 3 bases remained unmatched. CDR3 loop: CASSGGTANYGYTF. The DNA of the CDR3 is TGCGCCAGCAGCGGGGGGACAGCTAACTATGGCTACACCTTC.

The chain uses TRBV7-8 and TRBJ2-7, with a tentative D call TRBD1 (6 bases). V lost 3 bases to trimming and J lost 0 bases, with 12 bases between them. The CDR3 spans 15 residues. Germline V gene data show CDR1 as SGHVS and CDR2 as FQNEAQ. The CDR3 sequence: CASSFGGLNSYEQYF. The CDR3, as DNA: TGTGCCAGCAGCTTTGGGGGCCTCAACTCCTACGAGCAGTACTTC. Full variable domain (outside the CDR3, taken from reference TRBV7-8 and TRBJ2-7): GAGVSQSPRYKVAKRGQDVALRCDPISGHVSLFWYQQALGQGPEFLTYFQNEAQLDKSGLPSDRFFAERPEGSVSTLKIQRTQQEDSAVYLCASSFGGLNSYEQYFGPGTRLTVT.

The chain uses TRBV2 and TRBJ1-4, with a weak D call TRBD1 (5 bases). Germline V gene sequence: CDR1 SNHLY, CDR2 FYNNEI. The CDR3 loop spans 14 amino acids. V was shortened by 1 base and J by 6 bases, with 9 bases between the two germline ends. CDR3 sequence reads: CASSEDGGYEKLFF. As DNA, the CDR3 is TGTGCCAGCAGTGAAGATGGGGGGTATGAAAAACTGTTTTTT.